This T cell receptor (beta chain) was obtained from a study of T cells in Graves' hyperthyroidism and ophthalmopathy. What was amplified from RNA transcripts were TCR beta CDR3 regions. The HTBI primer set drove a first-round RT-PCR of the TCR CDR3. TCRdb re-derived calls from the multiplex PCR reads in MiXCR, one entry per CDR3 protein. Of under 700,000 distinct CDR3 sequences in the sample, roughly 50% were seen once. No ophthalmopathy progression within 18 months constituted stable Graves' hyperthyroidism. Subjects aged 18 to 65 presented with newly diagnosed hyperthyroidism of less than 2 months' duration. Germline V CDR1 and CDR2: DFQATT, SNEGSKA (reference sequence). The CDR3 sequence is 11 residues long. Comment on this clonotype: Its antigen is currently unknown.

Broader study findings: Most thyroid clonotypes with frequency above 0.001 were detected in blood.

This clonotype originated in a woman under 30 with Graves' hyperthyroidism. What was sequenced was peripheral blood or thyroid tissue (not recorded which). V gene TRBV20-1 combines with J gene TRBJ1-1; tentatively, D is TRBD1 (5 bases). As DNA, the CDR3 is TGCAGCCTCAGGGTACTCACTGAAGCTTTCTTT. It is translated as CSLRVLTEAFF.